These T cell receptor beta chains were read from a single sample in a study of early T cells in non-severe SARS-CoV-2 infection. TCRdb reprocessed the 5' RACE reads with MiXCR, giving one entry per CDR3 protein. The table includes 65,000 to 85,000 distinct CDR3 sequences, 15% detected once. Sequences were obtained from whole blood. All receptors derive from an adult who was a healthcare worker with PCR-confirmed SARS-CoV-2 infection or an uninfected control (not recorded which). Both conserved end residues are part of each CDR3. A D gene is named only where the DNA matches it firmly. Some rows have no size entry. The others give once, few or many, or a class for an expanded clone.

TRBV6-5	-	TRBD1	TRBJ1-6	TGTGCCAGCAGTTACTCAGGTTTGGGACAGCCTAATTCACCCCTCCACTTT	CASSYSGLGQPNSPLHF
TRBV19	few	TRBD2	TRBJ2-7	TGTGCCAGTAGTAACAGCGGGAGTCGGGACGAGCAGTACTTC	CASSNSGSRDEQYF
TRBV12-3/TRBV12-4	few	TRBD1	TRBJ2-7	TGTGCCAGCAGTTCCCATGGGGACAGGGGGTCCGAGCAGTACTTC	CASSSHGDRGSEQYF
TRBV7-3	few	-	TRBJ2-1	TGTGCCAGCAGCTTCGGGGTATTAAATGAGCAGTTCTTC	CASSFGVLNEQFF
TRBV3-1	few	TRBD1	TRBJ1-2	TGTGCCAGCAAGGGGACAGGGGACTATGGCTACACCTTC	CASKGTGDYGYTF
TRBV27	many	-	TRBJ2-7	TGTGCCAGCAGTCCGGGGTACAAGTCCTACGAGCAGTACTTC	CASSPGYKSYEQYF
TRBV4-3	many	-	TRBJ1-1	TGCGCCAGCAGCCAAACGTCACCTGTGGGTTGGAGTAATGAAGCTTTCTTT	CASSQTSPVGWSNEAFF
TRBV9	-	-	TRBJ2-7	TGTGCCAGCAGCGTAGACGACTTAACCTACGAGCAGTACTTC	CASSVDDLTYEQYF
TRBV5-5	few	-	TRBJ1-1	TGTGCCAGCAGCTTCCGAGGAAGTGAAGCTTTCTTT	CASSFRGSEAFF
TRBV28	-	-	TRBJ1-2	TGTGCCAGCAGAAACACGGTCGGATACTATGGCTACACCTTC	CASRNTVGYYGYTF
TRBV5-1	-	-	TRBJ1-6	TGCGCCAGCAGACCACAGGGCTCCTATAATTCACCCCTCCACTTT	CASRPQGSYNSPLHF
TRBV7-6	few	-	TRBJ2-2	TGTGCCAGCAGCTTAGGGGGAGAGACCGGGGAGCTGTTTTTT	CASSLGGETGELFF
TRBV7-6	-	-	TRBJ1-6	TGTGCCAGCAGCTTAGGAGAGGAGGGGCCAACATCCTATAATTCACCCCTCCACTTT	CASSLGEEGPTSYNSPLHF
TRBV7-8	-	-	TRBJ1-1	TGTGCCAGCAGCGCGTTCGGGCCCGGGCCTCAAGCTGAAGCTTTCTTT	CASSAFGPGPQAEAFF
TRBV15	few	-	TRBJ2-7	TGTGCCACCAGCAGCCAGGGGAGCTCCTACGAGCAGTACTTC	CATSSQGSSYEQYF
TRBV28	-	TRBD1	TRBJ1-2	TGTGCCAGCAGCCAAGCGGCAGGGGGTACCTATGGCTACACCTTC	CASSQAAGGTYGYTF
TRBV29-1	-	TRBD2	TRBJ2-7	TGCAGCGTTGAAGGCGGGGGACTAGCGGGATACGAGCAGTACTTC	CSVEGGGLAGYEQYF
TRBV6-1	-	-	TRBJ2-3	TGTGCCAGCAGTGGTCCACGTCACCTACTAGTTGGGGTGACCGATACGCAGTATTTT	CASSGPRHLLVGVTDTQYF
TRBV5-1	-	-	TRBJ2-5	TGCGCCAGCAGCCGGGACACAGGGATCCGGGAGACCCAGTACTTC	CASSRDTGIRETQYF
TRBV21-1	few	-	TRBJ2-7	TGTGCCAGCAGCAAAGTAAAGGACAGGGCCTACGAGCAGTACTTC	CASSKVKDRAYEQYF
TRBV11-2	few	-	TRBJ1-2	TGTGCCAGCAGCCCAACAGGGCTCGGGGGCTACACCTTC	CASSPTGLGGYTF
TRBV20-1	few	-	TRBJ1-2	TGCAGTGCTTCTACCGGGCTGGATAACTATGGCTACACCTTC	CSASTGLDNYGYTF
TRBV9	-	TRBD2	TRBJ2-1	TGTGCCAGCAGCGTAGCAGCGGGGGGGCTGGATGAGCAGTTCTTC	CASSVAAGGLDEQFF
TRBV9	-	-	TRBJ1-2	TGTGCCAGCGGTGGGACGGGGTTGAGCTATGGCTACACCTTC	CASGGTGLSYGYTF
TRBV20-1	-	TRBD2	TRBJ2-7	TGCAGTGCTGAGCGGGGAAGCTCCTACGAGCAGTACTTC	CSAERGSSYEQYF
TRBV7-8	-	-	TRBJ2-5	TGTGCCAGCAGCTTAAATATCGGGGAGACCCAGTACTTC	CASSLNIGETQYF
TRBV19	many	-	TRBJ1-1	TGTGCCAGTAGTATCGATGGTACAGCAGCCCTCGGCACTGAAGCTTTCTTT	CASSIDGTAALGTEAFF
TRBV10-2	-	-	TRBJ1-5	TGCGCCAGCAGCCCCGGGGGGTTACGCAATCAGCCCCAGCATTTT	CASSPGGLRNQPQHF
TRBV15	-	-	TRBJ2-5	TGTGCCACCAGCAGGATTCTAGCACCGGAGCAAGAGACCCAGTACTTC	CATSRILAPEQETQYF
TRBV10-3	-	TRBD1	TRBJ2-7	TGTGCCATCAGGAGGACAGGGTCCTCCTACGAGCAGTACTTC	CAIRRTGSSYEQYF
TRBV5-1	-	-	TRBJ2-3	TGCGCCAGCAGCTTGATTTTGGGGTCAGATACGCAGTATTTT	CASSLILGSDTQYF
TRBV5-5	-	TRBD1	TRBJ1-4	TGTGCCAGCAGCTTCGCAGGGGGCCAAGCGGAAAAACTGTTTTTT	CASSFAGGQAEKLFF
TRBV6-6	-	TRBD1	TRBJ2-3	TGTGCCAGCAGTTACTCACCGACAGGGCTGAGCACAGATACGCAGTATTTT	CASSYSPTGLSTDTQYF
TRBV29-1	-	-	TRBJ2-3	TGCAGCGTGAGCCTCCCCGATACGCAGTATTTT	CSVSLPDTQYF
TRBV2	-	-	TRBJ1-3	TGTGCCAGCAGTGGGGGCGGTGGAAACACCATATATTTT	CASSGGGGNTIYF
TRBV19	many	-	TRBJ1-5	TGTGCCAGTAGTAATGACGGGACGGGGATTGTGCCCCAGCATTTT	CASSNDGTGIVPQHF
TRBV3-1	medium-sized	-	TRBJ1-5	TGTGCCAGCAGCCAAGGGATCAATCAGCCCCAGCATTTT	CASSQGINQPQHF
TRBV10-2	many	-	TRBJ1-6	TGCGCCAGCACTGATTCACCCCTCCACTTT	CASTDSPLHF
TRBV27	few	TRBD2	TRBJ2-1	TGTGCCAGCAGTTTATTGGGGGGAGGGCCTAACAATGAGCAGTTCTTC	CASSLLGGGPNNEQFF
TRBV6-2/TRBV6-3	few	-	TRBJ2-1	TGTGCCAGCGAGAAGGTCAGCTCCTACAATGAGCAGTTCTTC	CASEKVSSYNEQFF